These T cell receptor beta chains were read from a single sample in a study of T cell responses to AZD1222 COVID-19 vaccine. TCRdb's copy holds only in-frame clones and misses some; the assay was immunoSEQ multiplex PCR. The data show 140,000 to 150,000 clones, around nine tenths seen once. The input for sequencing was peripheral blood, taken on day 0 of AZD1222 vaccination. The source is an adult in good health. Each CDR3 is given with its conserved first and last residue. Fields, in order: J gene, D gene, clone size, V gene, CDR3 DNA, CDR3 protein. D genes are given only for firm matches. Rows may omit the clone size; those that give it use once, few, many or a size class.

J gene: TRBJ2-5; D gene: TRBD2; clone size: once; V gene: TRBV9; CDR3 DNA: TGTGCCAGCAGCCTCAGGACTAGCGGGAGCTGGGAGACCCAGTACTTC; CDR3 protein: CASSLRTSGSWETQYF
J gene: TRBJ2-3; D gene: .; clone size: .; V gene: TRBV15; CDR3 DNA: TGTGCCACCAGCAGAGATTGGAGGGCCGTCACAGATACGCAGTATTTT; CDR3 protein: CATSRDWRAVTDTQYF
J gene: TRBJ1-1; D gene: .; clone size: .; V gene: TRBV6-5; CDR3 DNA: TGTGCCAGCTCCCGGACTCAAATAGGTACTGAAGCTTTCTTT; CDR3 protein: CASSRTQIGTEAFF
J gene: TRBJ1-5; D gene: .; clone size: once; V gene: TRBV19; CDR3 DNA: TGTGCCAGTACCAATGGGGCCGCCCAGCATTTT; CDR3 protein: CASTNGAAQHF
J gene: TRBJ1-2; D gene: .; clone size: .; V gene: TRBV29-1; CDR3 DNA: TGCAGCGTTGAGAGGGCGGACAAGGGCGCTAACTATGGCTACACCTTC; CDR3 protein: CSVERADKGANYGYTF
J gene: TRBJ2-5; D gene: .; clone size: .; V gene: TRBV11-2; CDR3 DNA: TGTGCCAGCAGCTTACGGCGGGGCTACCAAGAGACCCAGTACTTC; CDR3 protein: CASSLRRGYQETQYF
J gene: TRBJ2-3; D gene: .; clone size: .; V gene: TRBV9; CDR3 DNA: TGTGCCAGCAGCGGTAGGGTCGGGACAGATACGCAGTATTTT; CDR3 protein: CASSGRVGTDTQYF
J gene: TRBJ2-3; D gene: .; clone size: once; V gene: TRBV12-5; CDR3 DNA: TGTGCTAGTGAAACAGGGTTGGGGGGGTTGGATACGCAGTATTTT; CDR3 protein: CASETGLGGLDTQYF
J gene: TRBJ2-1; D gene: TRBD2; clone size: .; V gene: TRBV7-2; CDR3 DNA: TGTGCCAGCAGCTCTAGCGGGGGCTCCTACAATGAGCAGTTCTTC; CDR3 protein: CASSSSGGSYNEQFF
J gene: TRBJ1-6; D gene: .; clone size: .; V gene: TRBV27; CDR3 DNA: TGTGCCAGCAGTTTCTCCCCCACAGGCTCCTATAATTCACCCCTCCACTTT; CDR3 protein: CASSFSPTGSYNSPLHF
J gene: TRBJ2-1; D gene: TRBD2; clone size: .; V gene: TRBV19; CDR3 DNA: TGTGCCAGTAGTCCCCGGACTAGCATCGATGAGCAGTTCTTC; CDR3 protein: CASSPRTSIDEQFF
J gene: TRBJ1-5; D gene: .; clone size: .; V gene: TRBV19; CDR3 DNA: TGTGCCAGTAATCCTGACAATCAGCCCCAGCATTTT; CDR3 protein: CASNPDNQPQHF
J gene: TRBJ2-3; D gene: TRBD2; clone size: .; V gene: TRBV7-2; CDR3 DNA: TGTGCCAGCAGCTCAGGCTTAGCGGGGGGCCCCGTAGATACGCAGTATTTT; CDR3 protein: CASSSGLAGGPVDTQYF
J gene: TRBJ1-5; D gene: .; clone size: .; V gene: TRBV9; CDR3 DNA: TGTGCCAGCAGCGTAGGAAGAAGCGGTCAGCCCCAGCATTTT; CDR3 protein: CASSVGRSGQPQHF
J gene: TRBJ1-6; D gene: .; clone size: .; V gene: TRBV12-3/TRBV12-4; CDR3 DNA: TGTGCCAGCAGTTTAGATAATTCACCCCTCCACTTT; CDR3 protein: CASSLDNSPLHF
J gene: TRBJ1-3; D gene: TRBD1; clone size: .; V gene: TRBV2; CDR3 DNA: TGTGCCAGCAGTCGGGACAGGGGGCTTGGAAACACCATATATTTT; CDR3 protein: CASSRDRGLGNTIYF
J gene: TRBJ2-7; D gene: TRBD1; clone size: .; V gene: TRBV5-1; CDR3 DNA: TGCGCCAGCGACCCGGGACAGGGTTCCTACGAGCAGTACTTC; CDR3 protein: CASDPGQGSYEQYF
J gene: TRBJ2-5; D gene: .; clone size: .; V gene: TRBV4-2; CDR3 DNA: TGTGCCAGCAGCCATATCAGTAGGCTGGGGTACCAAGAGACCCAGTACTTC; CDR3 protein: CASSHISRLGYQETQYF
J gene: TRBJ1-3; D gene: .; clone size: .; V gene: TRBV7-9; CDR3 DNA: TGTGCCACGGACGGGACCTCTCTCGCTGGAAACACCATATATTTT; CDR3 protein: CATDGTSLAGNTIYF
J gene: TRBJ1-2; D gene: TRBD1; clone size: .; V gene: TRBV5-1; CDR3 DNA: TGCGCCAGCAGCGCACGAATTACCGGGACAGGGCCTGCTGGCTACACCTTC; CDR3 protein: CASSARITGTGPAGYTF
J gene: TRBJ1-3; D gene: .; clone size: .; V gene: TRBV5-4; CDR3 DNA: TGTGCCAGCACCCCCAAAGGGGGGTGGAATGGAGACACCATATATTTT; CDR3 protein: CASTPKGGWNGDTIYF
J gene: TRBJ1-4; D gene: .; clone size: .; V gene: TRBV12-5; CDR3 DNA: TGTGCTAGTGGTCCACTAAATGAAAAACTGTTTTTT; CDR3 protein: CASGPLNEKLFF
J gene: TRBJ2-1; D gene: .; clone size: .; V gene: TRBV29-1; CDR3 DNA: TGCAGCGCAGGGGACGGCTACAATGAGCAGTTCTTC; CDR3 protein: CSAGDGYNEQFF
J gene: TRBJ1-2; D gene: .; clone size: .; V gene: TRBV19; CDR3 DNA: TGTGCCAGTCGGGGTGTAGGGGCAAATGGCTACACCTTC; CDR3 protein: CASRGVGANGYTF
J gene: TRBJ2-2; D gene: .; clone size: .; V gene: TRBV5-6; CDR3 DNA: TGTGCCAGCAGCCTCCGGAGGCGCACCGGGGAGCTGTTTTTT; CDR3 protein: CASSLRRRTGELFF
J gene: TRBJ2-7; D gene: TRBD2; clone size: few; V gene: TRBV2; CDR3 DNA: TGTGCCAGCAAAACCCCACTAGCGGGAGAAACCTACGAGCAGTACTTC; CDR3 protein: CASKTPLAGETYEQYF
J gene: TRBJ1-1; D gene: .; clone size: .; V gene: TRBV3-1/TRBV3-2; CDR3 DNA: TGTGCCAGCAGCCTCGCGGGGAACACTGAAGCTTTCTTT; CDR3 protein: CASSLAGNTEAFF
J gene: TRBJ1-3; D gene: .; clone size: once; V gene: TRBV5-6; CDR3 DNA: TGTGCCAGCAGCCACTTAGGGATCTCTGGAAACACCATATATTTT; CDR3 protein: CASSHLGISGNTIYF
J gene: TRBJ1-3; D gene: .; clone size: .; V gene: TRBV9; CDR3 DNA: TGTGCCAGCAGCGCTGTAGGGGGGGCTGGAAACACCATATATTTT; CDR3 protein: CASSAVGGAGNTIYF
J gene: TRBJ1-4; D gene: TRBD1; clone size: .; V gene: TRBV28; CDR3 DNA: TGTGCCAGCAGAACCCGGGACAGAGATGAAAAACTGTTTTTT; CDR3 protein: CASRTRDRDEKLFF
J gene: TRBJ2-7; D gene: .; clone size: .; V gene: TRBV9; CDR3 DNA: TGTGCCAGCAGCGTAGAGGGGGATAACGAGCAGTACTTC; CDR3 protein: CASSVEGDNEQYF
J gene: TRBJ2-1; D gene: TRBD2; clone size: .; V gene: TRBV27; CDR3 DNA: TGTGCCAGCAGTTTACTAGCGGGAGGGCCGCATGAGCAGTTCTTC; CDR3 protein: CASSLLAGGPHEQFF
J gene: TRBJ1-3; D gene: .; clone size: .; V gene: TRBV28; CDR3 DNA: TGTGCCAGCAAGGCGCCGAGCTCTGGAAACACCATATATTTT; CDR3 protein: CASKAPSSGNTIYF
J gene: TRBJ1-2; D gene: .; clone size: .; V gene: TRBV12-3/TRBV12-4; CDR3 DNA: TGTGCCAGCACCCCCAGGGGATATGGCTACACCTTC; CDR3 protein: CASTPRGYGYTF
J gene: TRBJ1-1; D gene: .; clone size: .; V gene: TRBV2; CDR3 DNA: TGTGCCAGCAGTGGGGTGGCAGGGAGCACTGAAGCTTTCTTT; CDR3 protein: CASSGVAGSTEAFF
J gene: TRBJ2-7; D gene: TRBD2; clone size: .; V gene: TRBV7-9; CDR3 DNA: TGTGCCAGCAGCACCGCTGGGAGGGGAAGCGAGCAGTACTTC; CDR3 protein: CASSTAGRGSEQYF
J gene: TRBJ1-1; D gene: .; clone size: .; V gene: TRBV20-1; CDR3 DNA: TGCAGTGCTAGAATGCCTGAAGCTTTCTTT; CDR3 protein: CSARMPEAFF
J gene: TRBJ1-3; D gene: .; clone size: .; V gene: TRBV6-5; CDR3 DNA: TGTGCCAGCAGTTACGGTTGGCAGTACTCTGGAAACACCATATATTTT; CDR3 protein: CASSYGWQYSGNTIYF
J gene: TRBJ1-2; D gene: .; clone size: .; V gene: TRBV7-3; CDR3 DNA: TGTGCCAGCAGCTCCGTCGGGGCTGGCTACACCTTC; CDR3 protein: CASSSVGAGYTF
J gene: TRBJ2-7; D gene: .; clone size: .; V gene: TRBV5-8; CDR3 DNA: TGTGCCAGCAACCTTCTAAACGAGCAGTACTTC; CDR3 protein: CASNLLNEQYF
J gene: TRBJ1-4; D gene: .; clone size: .; V gene: TRBV7-2; CDR3 DNA: TGTGCCAGCAGCTTCGGTGCAACTAATGAAAAACTGTTTTTT; CDR3 protein: CASSFGATNEKLFF
J gene: TRBJ1-4; D gene: TRBD1; clone size: .; V gene: TRBV3-1/TRBV3-2; CDR3 DNA: TGTGCCAGCAGCCCCAAGACAGGGATTAATGAAAAACTGTTTTTT; CDR3 protein: CASSPKTGINEKLFF
J gene: TRBJ2-2; D gene: .; clone size: .; V gene: TRBV5-1; CDR3 DNA: TGCGCCAGCAGCTATCGGGGCTTTAATTCTGGGGAGCTGTTTTTT; CDR3 protein: CASSYRGFNSGELFF
J gene: TRBJ2-7; D gene: .; clone size: .; V gene: TRBV5-5; CDR3 DNA: TGTGCCAGCAGCCCGGGACTTAGCCTCTACGAGCAGTACTTC; CDR3 protein: CASSPGLSLYEQYF
J gene: TRBJ2-3; D gene: TRBD1; clone size: .; V gene: TRBV4-3; CDR3 DNA: TGCGCCAGCAGCCAAGAGTGGACAGGCGGTACGCAGTATTTT; CDR3 protein: CASSQEWTGGTQYF
J gene: TRBJ1-5; D gene: .; clone size: once; V gene: TRBV15; CDR3 DNA: TGTGCCACCAGCAGAGAACCCATTGATAGCAATCAGCCCCAGCATTTT; CDR3 protein: CATSREPIDSNQPQHF
J gene: TRBJ1-2; D gene: .; clone size: .; V gene: TRBV7-9; CDR3 DNA: TGTGCCAGCACCGCCGCCGTTGGGAACGGCTACACCTTC; CDR3 protein: CASTAAVGNGYTF
J gene: TRBJ1-2; D gene: TRBD1; clone size: .; V gene: TRBV4-1; CDR3 DNA: TGCGCCAGCAGCCTCCGACTTCGGAGGGACAGGGGAAACTATGGCTACACCTTC; CDR3 protein: CASSLRLRRDRGNYGYTF
J gene: TRBJ2-1; D gene: TRBD2; clone size: .; V gene: TRBV7-3; CDR3 DNA: TGTGCCAGCAGCTTAAGACTAGCGGGAGATACCGAGGAGAATGAGCAGTTCTTC; CDR3 protein: CASSLRLAGDTEENEQFF
J gene: TRBJ2-1; D gene: TRBD2; clone size: .; V gene: TRBV7-2; CDR3 DNA: TGTGCCAGCAGCGAGGGACTAGCGGGCGGCAATGAGCAGTTCTTC; CDR3 protein: CASSEGLAGGNEQFF
J gene: TRBJ1-2; D gene: .; clone size: .; V gene: TRBV24-1; CDR3 DNA: TGTGCCACCAGTGACTCGCAGACAGCTAACTATGGCTACACCTTC; CDR3 protein: CATSDSQTANYGYTF
J gene: TRBJ1-2; D gene: TRBD1; clone size: .; V gene: TRBV18; CDR3 DNA: TGTGCCAGCTCCTCGGACAGGGACTATGGCTACACCTTC; CDR3 protein: CASSSDRDYGYTF